This T cell receptor beta chain was documented in a study of blood T cell repertoires in COVID-19. The protocol was immunoSEQ multiplex PCR, while the TCRdb copy is restricted to in-frame clones and leaves out a portion. The data show approximately 270,000 clones, 80% to 90% seen once. V lost 1 base and J lost 3, with 14 bases in between. The length of the CDR3 is 16 residues. Germline values: CDR1 SGHAT, CDR2 FQNNGV. Participants came from 24 US areas, aged roughly 18 to 89 years. Participants' reported clinical history set cohort assignment. Two negative PCRs, clearance, or symptom resolution were required of recovered Cohort 3 donors.

Sequenced sample: PBMCs or T cells enriched from blood (not recorded which). The TCR originated in a woman aged 45 to 65 who had recovered from COVID-19. The gene calls are TRBV11-2 and TRBJ2-3, with D possibly being TRBD2 (6 bases). CDR3 nucleotide sequence: TGTGCCAGCAGCTTAGCGGGAGAGGAGATGACAGATACGCAGTATTTT. Protein sequence: CASSLAGEEMTDTQYF.